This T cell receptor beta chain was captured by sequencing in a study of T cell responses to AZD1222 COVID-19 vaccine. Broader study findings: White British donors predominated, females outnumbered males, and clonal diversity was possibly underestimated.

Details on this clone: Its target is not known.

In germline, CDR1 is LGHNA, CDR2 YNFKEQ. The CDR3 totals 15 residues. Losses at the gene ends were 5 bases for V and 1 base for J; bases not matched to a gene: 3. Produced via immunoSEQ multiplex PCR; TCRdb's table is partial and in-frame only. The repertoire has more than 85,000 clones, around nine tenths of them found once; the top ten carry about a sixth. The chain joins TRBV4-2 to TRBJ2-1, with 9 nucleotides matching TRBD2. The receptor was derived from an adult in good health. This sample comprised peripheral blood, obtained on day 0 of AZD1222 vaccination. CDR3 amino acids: CASSNSGSSYNEQFF. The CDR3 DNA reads TGTGCCAGCAGCAATAGCGGGAGTTCCTACAATGAGCAGTTCTTC.